A single sample gave rise to the 11 T cell receptor beta chains below, sequenced in a study of control samples from healthy donors and cancer patients. Measured with immunoSEQ multiplex PCR; TCRdb has only the in-frame clones, and not every one. Here the sample spans under 95,000 clones, just over 90% being singletons. The sequenced sample consisted of blood. The receptors stem from a woman younger than 45 in good health.

This sequence joins TRBV18 and TRBJ1-3; the D is unclear. The CDR3 covers 16 residues. The germline CDR1 and CDR2 sequences are KGHSH and LQKENI. V gave up 3 bases and J gave up 0 bases, with 12 bases separating them. CDR3 nucleotides: TGTGCCAGCTCACCCTTCGACACCGGCTCTGGAAACACCATATATTTT. Translating gives CASSPFDTGSGNTIYF. Filled out from reference TRBV18 and TRBJ1-3, the complete variable domain reads NAGVMQNPRHLVRRRGQEARLRCSPMKGHSHVYWYRQLPEEGLKFMVYLQKENIIDESGMPKERFSAEFPKEGPSILRIQQVVRGDSAAYFCASSPFDTGSGNTIYFGEGSWLTVV.

The V and J genes are TRBV30 and TRBJ1-2, with D hard to call. CDR1 GTSNPN and CDR2 SVGIG come from the germline V gene (reference sequence). The CDR3 is 15 residues long. V was cut by 2 bases and J by 4 bases, with 17 bases left in between. Here the CDR3 DNA reads TGTGCCTGGAGTTTTGGGGAAACGGTCCCCTATGGCTACACCTTC. Its translation is CAWSFGETVPYGYTF.

The chain recombines TRBV7-9 with TRBJ2-7; D is possibly TRBD2 (5 bases). This CDR3 is 14 amino acids long. The germline gives CDR1 SEHNR, CDR2 FQNEAQ (reference sequence). The V gene lost 8 bases and the J gene lost 2 bases, with 16 bases spanning the gap. The DNA of the CDR3 is TGTGCCAGCGGCCGGGATACGAAAACCTACGAGCAGTACTTC. Amino acids: CASGRDTKTYEQYF.

This clone was detected only once. V and J are TRBV14 and TRBJ2-3; maybe TRBD1 (7 bases). V lost 0 bases and J lost 7, with 17 bases in between. Germline CDR1 is SGHDN and CDR2 is FVKESK. The CDR3 spans 16 residues. The CDR3 DNA is TGTGCCAGCAGCCAAGATCGGCGACAGGGAGGAAATACGCAGTATTTT. This sequence encodes CASSQDRRQGGNTQYF. Based on the CDR3 plus reference TRBV14 and TRBJ2-3, the full variable domain is EAGVTQFPSHSVIEKGQTVTLRCDPISGHDNLYWYRRVMGKEIKFLLHFVKESKQDESGMPNNRFLAERTGGTYSTLKVQPAELEDSGVYFCASSQDRRQGGNTQYFGPGTRLTVL.

The chain recombines TRBV5-4 with TRBJ2-7; D is unclear. The length of the CDR3 is 15 residues. Per the germline V gene, CDR1 is SGHNT and CDR2 is YYREEE (reference sequence). The V end lost 4 bases, the J end lost 0 bases, and 14 bases lay between the germline ends. The CDR3 reads CASSIQRTRSYEQYF. In nucleotides, the CDR3 is TGTGCCAGCAGCATTCAGAGGACGCGCTCCTACGAGCAGTACTTC.

The CDR3 reads CASSSSRRSSRETQYF. The DNA for the CDR3 is TGTGCCAGCAGTTCCTCACGCAGGAGCTCTCGGGAGACCCAGTACTTC. This rearrangement joins TRBV27 to TRBJ2-5; D unresolved. V was clipped by 4 bases and J by 5 bases, with 20 bases between them. The germline V gene has CDR1 MNHEY and CDR2 SMNVEV (reference sequence). CDR3 length: 16 residues.

The chain joins TRBV3-1 (or the pseudogene TRBV3-2) to TRBJ1-5, with no clear D. This CDR3 is built from 12 residues. CDR1 is LGHDT and CDR2 is YNNKEL in the germline V gene (reference sequence). V lost 1 base to trimming and J lost 7 bases, with 5 bases between them. The CDR3 is CASSQAGQPQHF. CDR3 DNA sequence: TGTGCCAGCAGCCAAGCAGGACAGCCCCAGCATTTT.

The chain combines TRBV4-1 with TRBJ1-2; a weak D match, TRBD1 (6 bases). Trimming removed 5 bases at V and 6 bases at J, with 16 bases between. From germline, CDR1 is MGHRA and CDR2 YSYEKL. CDR3 size: 14 residues. The DNA of the CDR3 is TGCGCCAGCAGCGTCGCCGGGACAAGGAATGGCTACACCTTC. It is translated as CASSVAGTRNGYTF.

The chain links TRBV4-2 to TRBJ2-1, with 13 bases lining up with TRBD2. Trimming cost V 1 base and J 9 bases; bases outside gene matches: 9. This CDR3 is 17 amino acids long. Germline CDR1 and CDR2: LGHNA and YNFKEQ. CDR3 DNA: TGTGCCAGCAGCCAAGGGTCAGGGACTAGCGGGACTATTGAGCAGTTCTTC. Amino acids: CASSQGSGTSGTIEQFF.

This clone appeared once. The V and J genes are TRBV5-4 and TRBJ1-2; D remains unclear. This CDR3 is built from 13 residues. CDR1 is SGHNT, CDR2 YYREEE, per germline (reference sequence). V was clipped by 4 bases and J by 2 bases, with 9 bases between them. The CDR3 bases are TGTGCCAGCAGCGCGGACGGGAACTATGGCTACACCTTC. Its translation: CASSADGNYGYTF. Complete variable domain (other parts from reference TRBV5-4 and TRBJ1-2): ETGVTQSPTHLIKTRGQQVTLRCSSQSGHNTVSWYQQALGQGPQFIFQYYREEENGRGNFPPRFSGLQFPNYSSELNVNALELDDSALYLCASSADGNYGYTFGSGTRLTVV.

This clone was seen once. The chain has TRBV30 and TRBJ2-1, with no clear D. V shed 4 bases and J shed 5 bases, with 9 bases lying between them. The CDR3 has 12 residues. Germline CDR1 reads GTSNPN; CDR2 reads SVGIG (reference sequence). As DNA, the CDR3 is TGTGCCTGGAACGCTATCCACAATGAGCAGTTCTTC. As protein: CAWNAIHNEQFF.